The TCR beta chain described here comes from a study of shared clonotypes between healthy human individuals. Overall study: Samples came from two female and a few male donors aged 18 to 49.

The V gene lost 2 bases and the J gene lost 7 bases, with 5 bases spanning the gap. In germline, CDR1 is MNHEY, CDR2 SVGAGI. The CDR3 has 11 residues. The study ran the assay at deep level. Authors' processing steps: In the immunoSEQ data, sequences were junction-only and lacked quality scores, so filtering differed. Profiling relied on immunoSEQ multiplex PCR, and the TCRdb table lists in-frame clones only, not all of them. The V and J calls and clone size are taken from that table; D and trimming were inferred from the DNA. The repertoire has over a million clones, 97% to 99% of them found once; the top ten carry 0.36%. Study-level results: Among donors, sharing of clonotypes was expected to be affected by sequencing depth.

Points on this clone: The target antigen is unknown.

V is TRBV6-5 and J is TRBJ1-1; D not resolved. The receptor was derived from a man younger than 40 in good health. Input material: naive CD4+ T cells sorted from blood. Subset noted: CD45RA+ positively selected. CDR3 amino acids: CASSYDFEAFF. CDR3 sequence (DNA): TGTGCCAGCAGTTACGATTTTGAAGCTTTCTTT.